This is a list of T cell receptor beta chains from one sample in a study of T cell changes during pregnancy in multiple sclerosis. Method: immunoSEQ multiplex PCR; TCRdb's copy keeps in-frame clones and lacks some. The table shows about 40,000 clones, with about 90% occurring only once. This specimen consisted of CD4+ T cells from peripheral blood mononuclear cells, obtained in the third trimester of pregnancy. These receptor sequences come from a female donor in good health, enrolled as a control in a pregnancy study. Each CDR3 is given with its conserved first and last residue. The D gene is left open where the match is weak. The size entry is marked missing in some rows and otherwise reads once, few, many or a size class.

TRBJ2-3 TRBD2 TRBV27 few TGTGCCAGCACCCGCGGGACTAGCGGCACAGATACGCAGTATTTT CASTRGTSGTDTQYF
TRBJ2-2 TRBD1 TRBV5-6 - TGTGCCAGCAGCTCTGGGACAGGGCTGAACACCGGGGAGCTGTTTTTT CASSSGTGLNTGELFF
TRBJ2-3 - TRBV5-1 - TGCGCCAGCAGCTTGGTGGCGGCAGATACGCAGTATTTT CASSLVAADTQYF
TRBJ2-7 - TRBV30 - TGTGCCTGGACCCTACGAGGAGGACCGTTCTACGAGCAGTACTTC CAWTLRGGPFYEQYF
TRBJ2-2 - TRBV27 - TGTGCCAGCAGTTGGGTCAGGGGTCCCGGGGAGCTGTTTTTT CASSWVRGPGELFF
TRBJ2-2 TRBD1 TRBV9 - TGTGCCAGCAGCGTAGCTGAGACAGGGGGTATCGGGGAGCTGTTTTTT CASSVAETGGIGELFF
TRBJ2-2 - TRBV11-3 - TGTGCCAGCAGCTTAGAGGTCAGCGGGGAGCTGTTTTTT CASSLEVSGELFF
TRBJ1-6 TRBD1 TRBV5-4 - TGTGCCAGCAGTGCTCCCGGGACAGGAGTCAATTCACCCCTCCACTTT CASSAPGTGVNSPLHF
TRBJ2-2 - TRBV11-3 - TGTGCCAGCAGCAATCGACTAGGCGGGGAGCTGTTTTTT CASSNRLGGELFF
TRBJ2-5 TRBD2 TRBV7-3 - TGTGCCAGCAGCTTAAACGGGGGGGCGGTTGAAGAGACCCAGTACTTC CASSLNGGAVEETQYF
TRBJ2-7 TRBD2 TRBV30 - TGTGCCTCCCTGGGACTAGCGGGATCCCCACCACAGTACGAGCAGTACTTC CASLGLAGSPPQYEQYF
TRBJ2-4 - TRBV19 - TGTGCCAGTAGTATAGCGGGAGCCAAAAACATTCAGTACTTC CASSIAGAKNIQYF
TRBJ2-3 TRBD2 TRBV7-3 - TGTGCCAGCAGCGGCGGGACTAGCGGGAGTGCGCAGTATTTT CASSGGTSGSAQYF
TRBJ2-5 TRBD1 TRBV14 once TGTGCCAGCAGCCAAGGTGGGACAGGGATCCACCAAGAGACCCAGTACTTC CASSQGGTGIHQETQYF
TRBJ2-1 TRBD2 TRBV28 once TGTGCCAGCAGCACCGCGGGACTAGCGGGAGGATCCTACAATGAGCAGTTCTTC CASSTAGLAGGSYNEQFF
TRBJ2-3 TRBD2 TRBV7-9 - TGTGCCAGCAGCTCCGGACTAGCGGGACCCACAGATACGCAGTATTTT CASSSGLAGPTDTQYF
TRBJ2-3 - TRBV7-9 - TGTGCCAGCAGCTTAGGTTTGTGGTACGGGAGTAAAATTACAGATACGCAGTATTTT CASSLGLWYGSKITDTQYF
TRBJ1-4 TRBD1 TRBV9 - TGTGCCAGCAGCACAGGGGTTGGTAATGAAAAACTGTTTTTT CASSTGVGNEKLFF
TRBJ1-2 TRBD1 TRBV27 - TGTGCCAGCAGACCGGGACAGGGTCTATATTGGCAGGGCGAGCATGGCTACACCTTC CASRPGQGLYWQGEHGYTF
TRBJ1-2 - TRBV7-8 - TGTGCCAGCAGCTTAGATAGAATCCAAGATGGCTACACCTTC CASSLDRIQDGYTF
TRBJ2-1 TRBD2 TRBV7-6 - TGTGCCAGCAGCTCCCTTTCGGGAGGGCTGAGGGACAATGAGCAGTTCTTC CASSSLSGGLRDNEQFF
TRBJ1-2 TRBD1 TRBV5-1 once TGCGCCAGCAGCTCTAAGGGACAGGACTATGGCTACACCTTC CASSSKGQDYGYTF
TRBJ2-7 TRBD1 TRBV5-8 - TGTGCCAGCAACCGGGACAGTTCCTACGAGCAGTACTTC CASNRDSSYEQYF
TRBJ2-5 TRBD1 TRBV2 - TGTGCCAGCAGTCCCGGGACAGGGTTAGAGACCCAGTACTTC CASSPGTGLETQYF
TRBJ1-2 - TRBV19 - TGTGCCAGTAGTATAGATCCGGCGGTTAACTATGGCTACACCTTC CASSIDPAVNYGYTF
TRBJ1-6 - TRBV25-1 - TGTGCCAGCAAGCGGACGCCAAATTCACCCCTCCACTTT CASKRTPNSPLHF
TRBJ2-1 TRBD2 TRBV7-9 few TGTGCCAGCAGCTTTGGTGCGGGGGGATACAATGAGCAGTTCTTC CASSFGAGGYNEQFF
TRBJ2-1 TRBD2 TRBV7-2 - TGTGCCAGCAGCCCCGAAGGGACTAGCGGGGGCCGGCAGTTCTTC CASSPEGTSGGRQFF
TRBJ1-2 - TRBV5-1 - TGCGCCAGCAGCCTGGGGCGTGGGACACCGAACGGCTACACCTTC CASSLGRGTPNGYTF
TRBJ1-3 - TRBV5-1 once TGCGCCAGCACTTCACAGGGTAACTCTGGAAACACCATATATTTT CASTSQGNSGNTIYF
TRBJ1-2 TRBD1 TRBV18 once TGTGCCAGCTCACCACCGCCGGCGGGACAGGGATCTAACTATGGCTACACCTTC CASSPPPAGQGSNYGYTF
TRBJ1-2 TRBD1 TRBV7-2 - TGTGCCAGCACCAAGGGACAGGGGGGAGGCTACACCTTC CASTKGQGGGYTF
TRBJ1-1 - TRBV7-9 - TGTGCCAGCACCAAAGGGGCAGGGAACACTGAAGCTTTCTTT CASTKGAGNTEAFF
TRBJ2-1 TRBD2 TRBV18 - TGTGCCAGCTCACCACCGTGGTCTAGCGGGGGGGACAATGAGCAGTTCTTC CASSPPWSSGGDNEQFF
TRBJ1-6 - TRBV6-5 - TGTGCCAGCAGTATCGGTGGTTTTAATTCACCCCTCCACTTT CASSIGGFNSPLHF
TRBJ2-3 - TRBV11-2 - TGTGCCAGCAGCTTAAACCGAAACGCGGTCAACCAGTATTTT CASSLNRNAVNQYF
TRBJ2-1 TRBD1 TRBV18 - TGTGCCAGCCGCTCGGACAGGGGGCCAGGTGAGCAGTTCTTC CASRSDRGPGEQFF
TRBJ1-5 - TRBV6-1 - TGTGCCAGCAGTGAAGCTGGCGGGGGCAATCAGCCCCAGCATTTT CASSEAGGGNQPQHF
TRBJ2-5 - TRBV15 - TGTGCCACCAGCAGAGATGGTCTAACCCAGTACTTC CATSRDGLTQYF
TRBJ1-2 TRBD1 TRBV4-1 many TGCGCCAGCAGCCAACCAGGGGGCTTCAATGGCTACACCTTC CASSQPGGFNGYTF